This T cell receptor beta chain was obtained from a study of T cells in Graves' hyperthyroidism and ophthalmopathy. This clonotype was counted at least ten times. No ophthalmopathy progression within 18 months constituted stable Graves' hyperthyroidism. The study enrolled patients aged 18 to 65 with newly diagnosed hyperthyroidism of under 2 months' duration. Patients showing uncontrolled infection, other autoimmune disease, pregnancy or lactation were ineligible. The investigators amplified TCR beta CDR3 regions from RNA transcripts. RT-PCR in the first round (using the HTBI primer set) targeted the TCR CDR3. MiXCR was run by TCRdb on the multiplex PCR reads, yielding one entry per CDR3 protein. The repertoire includes roughly 700,000 distinct CDR3 sequences, 15% to 20% of them detected once, and roughly a sixth sits in the top ten. Germline loops: CDR1 SGHRS, CDR2 YFSETQ. The CDR3 runs to 15 residues. V was cut by 2 bases and J by 3 bases, with 14 bases left in between.

Source material: blood. The clonotype comes from a man aged 45-65 years with Graves' hyperthyroidism. This chain links TRBV5-1 with TRBJ2-5; the D gene is possibly TRBD1 (5 bases). The CDR3 nucleotides read TGCGCCAGCAGCTTTCAGGGAAGTGAGGAAGAGACCCAGTACTTC. Its protein is CASSFQGSEEETQYF.